This T cell receptor beta chain was captured by sequencing in a study of T cell responses to AZD1222 COVID-19 vaccine. Study-level points and caveats: Repertoire sampling was restricted to post-peak T cell response timepoints. A rise in Spike-specific TCR breadth and depth followed two AZD1222 doses. Baseline antibody screening turned up just six or seven seropositive AZD1222 recipients.

As concerns this clone: Its antigen is unknown.

The method was immunoSEQ multiplex PCR; TCRdb's version includes in-frame clones alone and lacks a portion of them. Here the sample spans roughly 70,000 clones, around 89% being singletons. This CDR3 has 13 residues. Trimming stripped 1 base from V and 4 bases from J, with 7 bases between. Germline loops: CDR1 LNHDA, CDR2 SQIVND (reference sequence). This sample comprised peripheral blood, obtained 28 days after the second dose of the MenACWY control vaccine. The rearrangement links TRBV19 to TRBJ1-1; the D is unclear. This clonotype originated in an adult who received the MenACWY meningococcal vaccine as a control. CDR3 coding DNA: TGTGCCAGTAGTATAGGCAGAGGCACTGAAGCTTTCTTT. Residues: CASSIGRGTEAFF.